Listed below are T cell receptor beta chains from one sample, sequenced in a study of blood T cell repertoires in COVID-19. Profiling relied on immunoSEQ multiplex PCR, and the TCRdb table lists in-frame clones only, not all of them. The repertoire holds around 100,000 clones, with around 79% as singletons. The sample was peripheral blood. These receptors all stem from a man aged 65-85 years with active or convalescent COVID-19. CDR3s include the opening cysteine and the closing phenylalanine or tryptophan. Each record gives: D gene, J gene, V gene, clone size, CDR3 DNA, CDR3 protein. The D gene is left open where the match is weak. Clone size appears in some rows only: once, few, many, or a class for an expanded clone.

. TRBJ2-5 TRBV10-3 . TGTGCCATCAGTGAGGGGGGACTGGGAGAGACCCAGTACTTC CAISEGGLGETQYF
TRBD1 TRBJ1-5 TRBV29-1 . TGCAGCGTCGGGACAGGGATGAGTAATCAGCCCCAGCATTTT CSVGTGMSNQPQHF
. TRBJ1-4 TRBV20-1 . TGCAGTGCTAGTATTCGGGGGGCGGATGAAAAACTGTTTTTT CSASIRGADEKLFF
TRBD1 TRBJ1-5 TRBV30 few TGTGCCTGGAGTACCGGGACAGGGGCTCAGCCCCAGCATTTT CAWSTGTGAQPQHF
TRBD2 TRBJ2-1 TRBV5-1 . TGCGCCAGCACCCCCTGGGGGGGACTATCCAATGAGCAGTTCTTC CASTPWGGLSNEQFF
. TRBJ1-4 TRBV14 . TGTGCCAGCAGCCAAGATATCGGAAAACTGTTTTTT CASSQDIGKLFF
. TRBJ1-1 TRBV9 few TGTGCCAGCAGCGTGGCCATGAACACTGAAGCTTTCTTT CASSVAMNTEAFF
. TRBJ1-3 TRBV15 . TGTGCCACCAGTTCAGGGTCTGGAAACACCATATATTTT CATSSGSGNTIYF
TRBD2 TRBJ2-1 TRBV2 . TGTGCCAGCAGTGACCGGACTAGCGGGAGGAGCTCCTACAATGAGCAGTTCTTC CASSDRTSGRSSYNEQFF
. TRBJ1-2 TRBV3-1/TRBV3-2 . TGTGCCAGCAACAAGGGCAGGGGCGGCTACACCTTC CASNKGRGGYTF
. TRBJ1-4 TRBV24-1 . TGTGCCACCGCGACAGGCCCAATTCAGGGAAAACTGTTTTTT CATATGPIQGKLFF
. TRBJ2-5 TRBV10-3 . TGTGCCATCAGTGGAGGGGGGGTAACACAAGAGACCCAGTACTTC CAISGGGVTQETQYF
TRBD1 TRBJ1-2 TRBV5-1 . TGCGCCAGCAGCCCAATGACAGGGGACTATGGCTACACCTTC CASSPMTGDYGYTF
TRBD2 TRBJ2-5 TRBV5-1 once TGCGCCAGCAGCTTAGGACTAGCGGGTTCTGGGACCCAGTACTTC CASSLGLAGSGTQYF
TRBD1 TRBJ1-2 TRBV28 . TGTGCCAGCAGAGAGGGACAGGTACTTTATGGCTACACCTTC CASREGQVLYGYTF
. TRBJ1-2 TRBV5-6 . TGTGCCAGCAGCTTGGCTTCGGGGGTGGGTGGCTACACCTTC CASSLASGVGGYTF
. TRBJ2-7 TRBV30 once TGTGCCTGGAGTGTAAAGGGGGAGCAGTACTTC CAWSVKGEQYF
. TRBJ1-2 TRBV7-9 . TGTGCCAGCAGCTTAGAACCGGTTGGCTACACCTTC CASSLEPVGYTF